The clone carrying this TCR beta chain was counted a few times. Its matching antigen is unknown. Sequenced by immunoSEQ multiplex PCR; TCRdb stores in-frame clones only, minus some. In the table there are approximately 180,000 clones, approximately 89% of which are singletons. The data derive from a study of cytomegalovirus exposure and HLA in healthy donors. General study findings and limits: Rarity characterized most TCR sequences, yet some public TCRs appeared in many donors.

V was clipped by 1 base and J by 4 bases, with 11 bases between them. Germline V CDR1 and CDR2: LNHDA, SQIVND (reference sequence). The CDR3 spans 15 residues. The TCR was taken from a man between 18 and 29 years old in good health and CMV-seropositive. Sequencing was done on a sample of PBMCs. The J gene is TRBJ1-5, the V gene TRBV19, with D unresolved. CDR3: CASSIGGPENQPQHF. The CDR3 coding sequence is TGTGCCAGTAGTATAGGAGGCCCAGAGAATCAGCCCCAGCATTTT.